One sample yielded the 5 T cell receptor beta chains listed below, sequenced in a study of response to subunit inactivated influenza vaccine. TCRdb redid the calling of the RT-PCR reads with MiXCR, one entry per CDR3 protein. This sample has about 540,000 distinct CDR3 sequences, with approximately 20% found just once. This sample was also put to use in a study of T cells expressing NK-cell markers. Turning to that study: TCR beta libraries carry UMIs added by 5'RACE template switching.

The material was CD4+ T cells sorted from PBMCs, obtained roughly 12 days after vaccination. All receptors come from a man in his fifties or sixties who received an inactivated influenza vaccine.

This clonotype was counted only a few times. The rearrangement links TRBV6-1 to TRBJ2-7, with 8 bases lining up with TRBD1. The germline V gene encodes CDR1 MNHNS and CDR2 SASEGT. The CDR3 is 14 residues long. Trimming at V came to 4 bases and at J to 2 bases, leaving 4 bases not matched to a gene. This CDR3 reads CASSGDRLAYEQYF. The CDR3 nucleotides are TGTGCCAGCAGTGGGGACAGGCTAGCCTACGAGCAGTACTTC.

This clonotype has at least ten counts. The chain is built from TRBV11-3 and TRBJ2-1; no definite D call. The CDR3 is 11 residues long. The V end was cut by 4 bases, the J end by 7 bases, with 5 bases between. CDR1 is SGHNT and CDR2 is YENEEA in the germline V gene. The CDR3 loop reads CASSYGNEQFF. DNA of the CDR3: TGTGCCAGCAGCTACGGGAATGAGCAGTTCTTC. Combining the CDR3 with reference TRBV11-3 and TRBJ2-1 gives the whole variable domain EAGVVQSPRYKIIEKKQPVAFWCNPISGHNTLYWYLQNLGQGPELLIRYENEEAVDDSQLPKDRFSAERLKGVDSTLKIQPAELGDSAVYLCASSYGNEQFFGPGTRLTVL.

This clonotype was picked up a small number of times. The chain couples TRBV6-1 to TRBJ2-7; TRBD1 matches 7 bases. This CDR3 is built from 14 residues. Germline-derived CDR1 and CDR2 are MNHNS and SASEGT. The ends lost 6 bases at V and 0 bases at J; junction bases unmatched: 5. The CDR3 region has the DNA TGTGCCAGCAGAGGGGGCTATTCCTCCTACGAGCAGTACTTC. Protein: CASRGGYSSYEQYF.

The table lists this clonotype with a few counts. This chain links TRBV15 with TRBJ2-4; 7 bases agree with TRBD1. CDR1 is LNHNV, CDR2 YYDKDF, per germline (reference sequence). The CDR3 is 18 amino acids. After removal of 4 bases from V and 0 bases from J, the junction contained 12 bases not matched to a gene. CDR3 sequence (DNA): TGTGCCACCAGCATCGAGGACAGGAATCCTAGAGCCAAAAACATTCAGTACTTC. Translating it yields CATSIEDRNPRAKNIQYF.

This clonotype was observed many times. V gene TRBV28 combines with J gene TRBJ1-1; maybe TRBD1 (6 bases). This CDR3 comprises 15 residues. The V gene's germline CDR1 is MDHEN and CDR2 SYDVKM. The V and J ends lost 2 bases and 5 bases respectively, with 15 bases between them. The DNA of the CDR3 is TGTGCCAGCAGTTTAGCAGGGGAAGGTGGGACTGAAGCTTTCTTT. It encodes CASSLAGEGGTEAFF. The whole variable domain, remainder taken from reference TRBV28 and TRBJ1-1, is DVKVTQSSRYLVKRTGEKVFLECVQDMDHENMFWYRQDPGLGLRLIYFSYDVKMKEKGDIPEGYSVSREKKERFSLILESASTNQTSMYLCASSLAGEGGTEAFFGQGTRLTVV.